A selection of T cell receptor beta chains follows, all from one sample in a study of long-term antiretroviral therapy in people with HIV. Profiling relied on immunoSEQ multiplex PCR, and the TCRdb table lists in-frame clones only, not all of them. The sample holds tens of thousands of clones; approximately 82% are singletons and the top ten take roughly 2.3%. The sequenced sample was unsorted PBMCs, obtained 3 years after starting antiretroviral therapy. All receptors derive from a man between 50 and 59 years old with HIV. CDR3s include the opening cysteine and the closing phenylalanine or tryptophan. The D gene is left open where the match is weak. The listing skips clone size in some rows; elsewhere it reads once, few, many or a size class.

>TRBJ2-1|-|TRBD2|TRBV2
TGTGCCAGCAGACTAGCGGGGGTCTACAATGAGCAGTTCTTC
CASRLAGVYNEQFF
>TRBJ1-5|-|-|TRBV29-1
TGCAGCGCCGGGGGGGGCGATCAGCCCCAGCATTTT
CSAGGGDQPQHF
>TRBJ1-2|-|-|TRBV23-1
TGCGCCAGCAGTCAACCCTACTGCCATAACTATGGCTACACCTTC
CASSQPYCHNYGYTF
>TRBJ1-1|-|TRBD1|TRBV6-5
TGTGCCAGCAGTTACACTTCGACAGGGGGGCACACTGAAGCTTTCTTT
CASSYTSTGGHTEAFF
>TRBJ2-1|once|-|TRBV28
TGTGCCAGCAGTTTAAACGGGGCCTCCTACAATGAGCAGTTCTTC
CASSLNGASYNEQFF
>TRBJ1-2|-|TRBD1|TRBV7-3
TGTGCCAGCAGCCCGGCAGGGGGCGACTATGGCTACACCTTC
CASSPAGGDYGYTF
>TRBJ1-2|-|TRBD1|TRBV27
TGTGCCAGCAGTTTGACGACAGGGCAACCCCGGGGCTACACCTTC
CASSLTTGQPRGYTF
>TRBJ2-7|once|-|TRBV28
TGTGCAGGCGGGACACCTGGAGGCTACGAGCAGTACTTC
CAGGTPGGYEQYF
>TRBJ2-2|-|-|TRBV4-1
TGCGCCAGCAGCCGCCACCCGTTTTTAAGGACTGACACCGGGGAGCTGTTTTTT
CASSRHPFLRTDTGELFF
>TRBJ2-3|-|-|TRBV4-1
TGCGCCAGCAGCCAAGTCCTAGCAACGTATACGCAGTATTTT
CASSQVLATYTQYF
>TRBJ1-1|once|TRBD1|TRBV28
TGTGCCAGCAGTTGGGACAGGGTTGAGGCTTTCTTT
CASSWDRVEAFF
>TRBJ1-5|-|TRBD1|TRBV28
TGTGCCAGCAGTTTCTCGAGGACAGGGAATAGCAATCAGCCCCAGCATTTT
CASSFSRTGNSNQPQHF
>TRBJ1-1|-|-|TRBV30
TGTGCCTGGAGTGTTCAGGGGATTAACACTGAAGCTTTCTTT
CAWSVQGINTEAFF